This TCR beta chain is from a study of T cells in localized non-small cell lung cancer. Concerning this clone itself: The antigen is undetermined.

Here immunoSEQ multiplex PCR was the method, and the copy in TCRdb shows in-frame clones only, minus some. The sample lists some 90,000 clones, approximately 90% occurring once. Regarding the study as a whole: A raised T cell density in blood coincided with lengthier overall survival. The greatest T cell clonality was found in uninvolved adjacent lung (higher than in tumor).

CDR3 size: 16 residues. Looked up from germline, CDR1 is MNHEY and CDR2 is SMNVEV (reference sequence). The V and J ends lost 0 bases and 10 bases respectively, with 16 bases between them. The sample consisted of peripheral blood, taken before any cancer treatment. The receptor's source is a man between 40 and 69 years old with stage I squamous cell lung carcinoma. The chain is built from TRBV27 and TRBJ1-6; the D gene is possibly TRBD1 (5 bases). The CDR3 reads CASSLSGREGRSPLHF. CDR3 DNA: TGTGCCAGCAGTTTATCTGGCAGGGAAGGACGGTCACCCCTCCACTTT.